The clone carrying this T cell receptor beta chain was seen a handful of times. Its antigen remains unidentified. Losses at the gene ends were 7 bases for V and 3 bases for J; bases not matched to a gene: 10. The germline CDR1 and CDR2 sequences are DFQATT and SNEGSKA (reference sequence). The CDR3 contains 15 residues. This sample stems from a study of spatial heterogeneity in lung cancer. Study in general: Raw-read counts averaged over ten per unique TCR and UMI combination.

Study results and limitations: Whereas they appeared in blood less at follow-up, ubiquitous expanded tumor TCRs appeared there more at resection.

All TCR cDNA molecules were individually tagged with a unique molecular identifier. One entry per CDR3 protein results from TCRdb running MiXCR on the 5' RACE reads. The sample comprises about 82,000 distinct CDR3 sequences, around 13% of which are singletons, and under 5.5% rests with the top ten. The time point denotes: sample taken at primary tumor resection. Whole RNA came from tumor, nontumor lung or frozen PBMC and was sequenced without being sorted. Samples were donated by 72 untreated early-stage non-small cell lung cancer patients. V and J are TRBV20-1 and TRBJ2-5; TRBD2 matches 11 bases. The material was PBMCs, obtained at surgery. The source is a male donor with early-stage non-small cell lung cancer. The CDR3 loop is CSVDDSGGVKETQYF. The CDR3 coding sequence is TGCAGTGTCGATGATAGCGGGGGGGTAAAAGAGACCCAGTACTTC.